This TCR beta chain appears in the sequencing data of a study of glioma-infiltrating T cells after dendritic cell vaccination. Study-wide findings and caveats: TCR clonality showed no direct relationship with survival.

About this clone: The antigen is not known.

TCRdb's table, derived via immunoSEQ multiplex PCR, lists solely in-frame clones and lacks some. The data hold around 97,000 clones, with 81% observed a single time. J gave up 5 bases and V 6 bases, and 10 bases lay outside the gene matches. The CDR3 runs 15 residues. The V gene's germline CDR1 is MNHEY and CDR2 SMNVEV (reference sequence). The TCR comes from a human donor with glioblastoma. The J gene is TRBJ2-1, the V gene TRBV27; TRBD1 agrees at 7 bases. Here the sequenced sample was blood, taken before dendritic cell vaccination. The CDR3 sequence is CASRLRDRANNEQFF. In DNA form, the CDR3 reads TGTGCCAGCAGGCTCCGGGACAGAGCGAACAATGAGCAGTTCTTC.